Below, 10 T cell receptor beta chains from the same sample are listed, as sequenced in a study of blood T cells in healthy people across ages. With a J-beta primer mix and a sample-barcoded 5' primer, a second PCR ran 7 to 11 cycles. One entry per CDR3 protein results from TCRdb running MiXCR on the 5' RACE reads. The table has 1.5 million to 2 million distinct CDR3 sequences, around half seen once. Material: blood. The origin of the receptors is a woman aged 40-49 years in good health.

This clonotype was seen more than once but under ten times. The CDR3 DNA reads TGTGCCAGCAGTTACCTGGACAGTAACAATGAGCAGTTCTTC. Translation: CASSYLDSNNEQFF. The V gene is TRBV6-6, the J gene TRBJ2-1; D might be TRBD1 (6 bases). Germline V gives CDR1 MNHNY, CDR2 SVGAGI (reference sequence). Trimming shortened V by 2 bases and J by 5 bases, and 10 bases separated the two germline ends. CDR3 length: 14 residues.

This clonotype was observed at least ten times. This rearrangement joins TRBV14 to TRBJ2-7; D tentatively reads TRBD1 or TRBD2 (5 bases each). The CDR3 runs 14 residues. The V and J ends lost 0 bases and 7 bases respectively, with 13 bases between them. CDR1 and CDR2 (germline): SGHDN, FVKESK. CDR3 sequence (DNA): TGTGCCAGCAGCCAAGAATGGGGGACGAATGAGCAGTACTTC. Amino acid sequence: CASSQEWGTNEQYF. The entire variable domain, with the rest obtained from reference TRBV14 and TRBJ2-7, is as follows: EAGVTQFPSHSVIEKGQTVTLRCDPISGHDNLYWYRRVMGKEIKFLLHFVKESKQDESGMPNNRFLAERTGGTYSTLKVQPAELEDSGVYFCASSQEWGTNEQYFGPGTRLTVT.

This clonotype was picked up a small number of times. The V call is TRBV7-2, the J call TRBJ1-2, with 10 bases identical to TRBD1. The CDR3 extends over 16 amino acids. The trim removed 5 bases at V and 6 bases at J, leaving 12 bases unmatched. Germline V lookup: CDR1 SGHTA, CDR2 FQGNSA. The CDR3 sequence: CASSQTLLTGGNGYTF. The CDR3, as DNA: TGTGCCAGCAGCCAAACACTCCTGACAGGGGGCAATGGCTACACCTTC.

This chain links TRBV24-1 with TRBJ2-1; possibly TRBD1 for D (5 bases). The length of the CDR3 is 13 residues. Trimming cost V 4 bases and J 6 bases, with 9 bases left between them. CDR1 is KGHDR, CDR2 SFDVKD, per germline. The CDR3 nucleotides read TGTGCCACCAGTGACGACAGAGTCAATGAGCAGTTCTTC. Translating gives CATSDDRVNEQFF.

The chain couples TRBV21-1 to TRBJ2-4; the listed D gene, TRBD1, was not tested against the DNA. TRBV21-1 is deemed a pseudogene. The CDR3 extends over 24 amino acids. The CDR3 is CASSMGRVTQEPKLFCWYKNIQYF. The CDR3 nucleotides read TGTGCCAGCAGCATGGGCAGGGTAACTCAGGAACCTAAACTTTTCTGTTGGTACAAAAACATTCAGTACTTC.

The chain recombines TRBV7-2 with TRBJ1-4; no clear D gene. CDR3 length equals 15 residues. Germline CDR1 is SGHTA and CDR2 is FQGNSA. V dropped 4 bases and J dropped 3 bases, with 12 bases sitting between them. Here the CDR3 reads CASSSQNRANEKLFF. The CDR3 DNA reads as TGTGCCAGCAGCTCCCAGAACAGAGCTAATGAAAAACTGTTTTTT.

This clonotype came up once. The chain links TRBV7-9 to TRBJ2-3; the D gene is possibly TRBD2 (5 bases). Germline CDR1 reads SEHNR; CDR2 reads FQNEAQ (reference sequence). Deletions cut 1 base from V and 0 bases from J, with 11 bases between. This CDR3 has 16 amino acids. The CDR3: CASSLVVGLSTDTQYF. The CDR3 DNA is TGTGCCAGCAGCTTAGTCGTAGGACTCAGCACAGATACGCAGTATTTT.

The J gene is TRBJ1-1, the V gene TRBV5-4, with D unclear. The CDR3 sequence is 14 residues long. Germline-derived CDR1 and CDR2 are SGHNT and YYREEE (reference sequence). V was pared by 0 bases and J by 4 bases, with 10 bases between. Here the CDR3 reads CASSLVGYGTEAFF. The CDR3, as DNA: TGTGCCAGCAGCTTGGTCGGTTATGGCACTGAAGCTTTCTTT.

The J gene is TRBJ2-3, the V gene TRBV5-1; a weak D match, TRBD1 (5 bases). Trimming stripped 6 bases from V and 1 base from J, with 12 bases between. Germline CDR1 SGHRS, CDR2 YFSETQ. The CDR3 has 14 amino acids. As DNA, the CDR3 is TGCGCCAGCAAGGGGAACAGAGGCACAGATACGCAGTATTTT. Translation: CASKGNRGTDTQYF.

Only one count was recorded for this clonotype. V usage is TRBV3-1 and J usage is TRBJ2-5; D may be TRBD2 (7 bases). Germline values: CDR1 LGHDT, CDR2 YNNKEL (reference sequence). The V and J ends lost 8 bases and 4 bases respectively, with 23 bases between them. The CDR3 totals 16 residues. The CDR3 is CASYTLGGPHGETQYF. CDR3 coding DNA: TGTGCCAGCTACACCCTCGGGGGGCCTCATGGAGAGACCCAGTACTTC.